Listed below are T cell receptor beta chains from one sample, sequenced in a study of T cell responses to AZD1222 COVID-19 vaccine. Method: immunoSEQ multiplex PCR; TCRdb's copy keeps in-frame clones and lacks some. Of more than 95,000 clones listed, approximately 90% are singletons. Sequenced material: peripheral blood, taken on day 0 of AZD1222 vaccination. Receptors were obtained from an adult in good health. CDR3s include the opening cysteine and the closing phenylalanine or tryptophan. A D gene is named only where the DNA matches it firmly. A clone size is listed for some rows: how often the clone was seen (once, few, many), or a class if it is expanded.

D	J	V	size	length	DNA	CDR3
-	TRBJ2-1	TRBV7-8	-	15	TGTGCCAGCAGCCCCGGAGGAGGAGCCTACAATGAGCAGTTCTTC	CASSPGGGAYNEQFF
-	TRBJ1-4	TRBV7-8	-	14	TGTGCCAGCAGCCGCGACAGGTTCGATGAAAAACTGTTTTTT	CASSRDRFDEKLFF
-	TRBJ1-2	TRBV10-3	-	13	TGTGCCATCAGTGAGTCGGCAGGCGGCGGCTACACCTTC	CAISESAGGGYTF
-	TRBJ1-1	TRBV2	few	13	TGTGCCAGCAGTTACAGGGTAGCCACTGAAGCTTTCTTT	CASSYRVATEAFF
-	TRBJ2-5	TRBV27	-	13	TGTGCCAGCAGTCGCCCCTCCCAAGAGACCCAGTACTTC	CASSRPSQETQYF
TRBD1	TRBJ2-2	TRBV5-1	-	16	TGCGCCAGCAGCGCCCAGGGGGCGCCTTACACCGGGGAGCTGTTTTTT	CASSAQGAPYTGELFF
TRBD1	TRBJ1-2	TRBV7-2	once	16	TGTGCCAGCAGCTTAGTCGGAACAGGGGGCCGTGGTGGCTACACCTTC	CASSLVGTGGRGGYTF
TRBD1	TRBJ2-7	TRBV2	-	13	TGTGCCAGTTCCGGGACAGGGAGCTACGAGCAGTACTTC	CASSGTGSYEQYF
TRBD2	TRBJ2-1	TRBV7-3	-	15	TGTGCCAGCAGCTTAAGCGGGGGGGCCTACAATGAGCAGTTCTTC	CASSLSGGAYNEQFF
-	TRBJ1-5	TRBV10-3	-	15	TGTGCCATCAGGGACCCCGGACTCAGCAATCAGCCCCAGCATTTT	CAIRDPGLSNQPQHF
-	TRBJ1-2	TRBV28	-	12	TGTGCCAGCACTGGGAGTTTGCGGGGCTACACCTTC	CASTGSLRGYTF
-	TRBJ2-1	TRBV10-3	-	15	TGTGCCATCAGTGAGCTACCAGGGAGTGACAATGAGCAGTTCTTC	CAISELPGSDNEQFF
TRBD1	TRBJ1-3	TRBV9	-	16	TGTGCCAGCAGCCCCCGGGGACAGGGGATAGGAAACACCATATATTTT	CASSPRGQGIGNTIYF
-	TRBJ1-3	TRBV7-9	-	15	TGTGCCAGCAGCTTAGCGGGAGCCGCTGGAAACACCATATATTTT	CASSLAGAAGNTIYF
-	TRBJ1-1	TRBV28	-	17	TGTGCCAGCAGTTTGGAAGGGCAGGGGAGAAGGGGGACTGAAGCTTTCTTT	CASSLEGQGRRGTEAFF
-	TRBJ1-3	TRBV7-2	-	14	TGTGCCAGCAGCCCTCAGGAGGTTGGAAACACCATATATTTT	CASSPQEVGNTIYF
-	TRBJ2-5	TRBV4-3	few	16	TGCGCCAGCATCGTCATACCGGGGCTCCCGGGGGAGACCCAGTACTTC	CASIVIPGLPGETQYF
-	TRBJ2-3	TRBV29-1	-	13	TGCAGCGTTGGAAAAGGATCCACAGATACGCAGTATTTT	CSVGKGSTDTQYF
-	TRBJ1-5	TRBV2	-	14	TGTGCCAGCAGCGGGACCCTCTCTAGTCAGCCCCAGCATTTT	CASSGTLSSQPQHF
-	TRBJ2-7	TRBV28	-	13	TGTGCCAGCAGTTTGCCGGGAGTTGACGAGCAGTACTTC	CASSLPGVDEQYF
-	TRBJ2-5	TRBV5-1	-	14	TGCGCCAGCAGCTTGAGTTCGGCTGGTGAGACCCAGTACTTC	CASSLSSAGETQYF
-	TRBJ2-1	TRBV6-1	-	16	TGTGCCAGCAGTGAACGGGGCTTTGGTACCTGGGATGAGCAGTTCTTC	CASSERGFGTWDEQFF
-	TRBJ2-3	TRBV6-5	-	14	TGTGCCAGCAGTACTGACATAACCGGATACGGGCAGTATTTT	CASSTDITGYGQYF
-	TRBJ1-5	TRBV6-2/TRBV6-3	-	16	TGTGCCAGCAGTTACTCGAGCGTTACAAGCAATCAGCCCCAGCATTTT	CASSYSSVTSNQPQHF